This T cell receptor beta chain was identified in a study of control samples from healthy donors and cancer patients. This CDR3 is built from 13 residues. CDR1 and CDR2 from the germline V gene are SGHTA and FQGNSA. V dropped 8 bases and J dropped 2; count of bases not matched to a gene: 2. Only in-frame clones appear in the TCRdb table, and some are missing; sequencing was by immunoSEQ multiplex PCR. The data hold about 100,000 clones, with roughly 89% observed a single time. The sequence was collected from a man aged 25-45 years in good health. Sequenced material: blood. The chain employs TRBV7-2 and TRBJ2-3, with TRBD2 matching 9 bases. The DNA for the CDR3 is TGTGCCAGCGGCGGGAGGGCCACAGATACGCAGTATTTT. Encoded protein: CASGGRATDTQYF.